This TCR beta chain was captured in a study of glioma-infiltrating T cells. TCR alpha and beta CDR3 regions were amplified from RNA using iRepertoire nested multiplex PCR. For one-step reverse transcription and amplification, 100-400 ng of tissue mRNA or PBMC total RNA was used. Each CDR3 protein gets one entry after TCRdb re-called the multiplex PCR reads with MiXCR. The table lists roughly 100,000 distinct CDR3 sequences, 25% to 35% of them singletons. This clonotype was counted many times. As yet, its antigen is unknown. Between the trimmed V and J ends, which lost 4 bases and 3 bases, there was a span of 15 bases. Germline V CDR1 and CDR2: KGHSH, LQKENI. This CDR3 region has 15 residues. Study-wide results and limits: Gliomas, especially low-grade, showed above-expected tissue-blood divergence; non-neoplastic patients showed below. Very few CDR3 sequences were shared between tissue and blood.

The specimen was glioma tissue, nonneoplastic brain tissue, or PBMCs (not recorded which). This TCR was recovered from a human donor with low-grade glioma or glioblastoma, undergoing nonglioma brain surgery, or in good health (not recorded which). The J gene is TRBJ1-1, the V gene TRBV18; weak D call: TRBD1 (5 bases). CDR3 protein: CASSLRALGDTEAFF. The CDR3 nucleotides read TGTGCCAGCTCACTTAGGGCGTTGGGGGACACTGAAGCTTTCTTT.